The present TCR beta chain was sequenced within a study of shared clonotypes between healthy human individuals. All donors were healthy HIV-negative adults lacking recent acute infections or vaccinations. This clone was detected ten times or more. Its antigen is currently unknown. TCRdb's copy holds only in-frame clones and misses some; the assay was immunoSEQ multiplex PCR. This sample yields about a million clones, of which 60% to 80% are seen a single time; about 1.5% belongs to the top ten. Study-wide points: Naive subsets generally had larger estimated richness than memory subsets. Roughly 5% of naive CD4 clonotypes were shared across several donors.

There are 14 residues in the CDR3. The germline CDR1 and CDR2 sequences are LNHDA and SQIVND (reference sequence). V was shortened by 6 bases and J by 0 bases, with 11 bases between the two germline ends. This clonotype was sampled from a young man in good health. Sequences were obtained from memory CD4+ T cells sorted from blood. The subset denotes: CD45RA-negative fraction. The J gene is TRBJ1-1, the V gene TRBV19; no definite D call. CDR3 in DNA: TGTGCCAGTAGCCCCGGGAGGATGAACACTGAAGCTTTCTTT. Its translation: CASSPGRMNTEAFF.